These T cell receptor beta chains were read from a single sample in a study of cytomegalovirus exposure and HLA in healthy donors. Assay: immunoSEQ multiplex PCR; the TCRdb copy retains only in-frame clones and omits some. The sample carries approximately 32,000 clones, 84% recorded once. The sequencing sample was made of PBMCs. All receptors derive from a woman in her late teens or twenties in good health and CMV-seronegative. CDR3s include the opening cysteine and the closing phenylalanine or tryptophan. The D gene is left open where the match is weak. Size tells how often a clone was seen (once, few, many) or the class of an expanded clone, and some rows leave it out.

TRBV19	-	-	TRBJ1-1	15	CASSKGGFTNTEAFF	TGTGCCAGTAGTAAAGGAGGGTTCACGAACACTGAAGCTTTCTTT
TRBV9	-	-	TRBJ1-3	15	CASSPEDNSGNTIYF	TGTGCCAGCAGCCCTGAGGATAACTCTGGAAACACCATATATTTT
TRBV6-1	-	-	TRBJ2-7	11	CASTAHYEQYF	TGTGCCAGCACTGCACACTACGAGCAGTACTTC
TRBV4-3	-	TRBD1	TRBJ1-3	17	CASSQDRQGDAGNTIYF	TGCGCCAGCAGCCAAGACCGTCAGGGGGATGCCGGAAACACCATATATTTT
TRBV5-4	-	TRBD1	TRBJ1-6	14	CASSLGQGASPLHF	TGTGCCAGCAGCTTGGGACAGGGGGCTTCACCCCTCCACTTT
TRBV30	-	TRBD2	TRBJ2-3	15	CAWTSGRVSTDTQYF	TGTGCCTGGACTAGCGGGAGGGTGAGCACAGATACGCAGTATTTT
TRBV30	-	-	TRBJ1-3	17	CAARGRELFSSGNTIYF	TGTGCCGCCCGCGGGAGGGAACTCTTCAGCTCTGGAAACACCATATATTTT
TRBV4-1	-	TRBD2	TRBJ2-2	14	CASRLAGNTGELFF	TGCGCCAGCAGGCTAGCGGGAAACACCGGGGAGCTGTTTTTT
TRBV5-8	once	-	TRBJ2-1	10	CASSFREQFF	TGTGCCAGCAGCTTTCGGGAGCAGTTCTTC
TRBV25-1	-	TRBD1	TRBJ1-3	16	CASSEPTGGHGNTIYF	TGTGCCAGCAGTGAACCTACAGGGGGCCATGGAAACACCATATATTTT
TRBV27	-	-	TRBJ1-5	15	CASTVSVNSNQPQNF	TGTGCCAGCACTGTATCGGTGAATAGCAATCAGCCCCAGAATTTT
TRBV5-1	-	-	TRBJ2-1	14	CASSLIIRDNEQFF	TGCGCCAGCAGCTTAATAATCAGGGACAATGAGCAGTTCTTC
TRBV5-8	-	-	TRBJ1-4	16	CASSHDNFATNEKLFF	TGTGCCAGCAGCCATGACAACTTTGCAACTAATGAAAAACTGTTTTTT
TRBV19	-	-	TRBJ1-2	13	CASSIWTNYGYTF	TGTGCCAGTAGTATCTGGACAAACTATGGCTACACCTTC
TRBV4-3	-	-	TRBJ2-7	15	CASSQDPTGQYEQYF	TGCGCCAGCAGCCAAGATCCGACAGGTCAGTACGAGCAGTACTTC
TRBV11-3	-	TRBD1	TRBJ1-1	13	CASSPRDREEAFF	TGTGCCAGCAGTCCGAGGGACAGGGAAGAAGCTTTCTTT
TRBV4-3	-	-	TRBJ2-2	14	CASSPYSRTGELFF	TGCGCCAGCAGCCCGTACAGTCGGACCGGGGAGCTGTTTTTT
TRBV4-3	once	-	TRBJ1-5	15	CASSQDSQGNQPQHF	TGCGCCAGCAGCCAAGATTCCCAGGGGAATCAGCCCCAGCATTTT
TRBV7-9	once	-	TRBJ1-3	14	CASINQGSGNTIYF	TGTGCCAGCATCAATCAGGGTTCGGGAAACACCATATATTTT
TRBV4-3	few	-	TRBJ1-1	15	CASSSYRGARTEAFF	TGCGCCAGCAGCTCGTACCGGGGGGCGCGAACTGAAGCTTTCTTT
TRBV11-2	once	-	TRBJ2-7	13	CASSLVEGSEQYF	TGTGCCAGCAGCTTAGTTGAGGGTTCCGAGCAGTACTTC
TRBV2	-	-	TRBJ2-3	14	CASSEGGGADTQYF	TGTGCCAGCAGTGAAGGGGGAGGCGCAGATACGCAGTATTTT
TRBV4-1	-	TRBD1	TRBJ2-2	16	CASSRGTGDRGGELFF	TGCGCCAGCAGCCGCGGGACAGGGGATCGGGGCGGGGAGCTGTTTTTT
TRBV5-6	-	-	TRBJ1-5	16	CASSPGRGQYNQPQHF	TGTGCCAGCAGCCCTGGCAGGGGACAATACAATCAGCCCCAGCATTTT
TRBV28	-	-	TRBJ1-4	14	CASSSGALYEKLFF	TGTGCCAGCAGTTCTGGGGCGTTGTATGAAAAACTGTTTTTT
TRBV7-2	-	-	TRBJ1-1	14	CASSSRTVNTEAFF	TGTGCCAGCAGCTCCCGGACAGTGAACACTGAAGCTTTCTTT
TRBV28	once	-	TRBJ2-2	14	CASSLSAGLGELFF	TGTGCCAGCAGTTTATCGGCGGGGCTCGGGGAGCTGTTTTTT
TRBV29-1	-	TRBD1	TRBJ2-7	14	CSVWDRESSYEQYF	TGCAGCGTATGGGACAGGGAAAGCTCCTACGAGCAGTACTTC
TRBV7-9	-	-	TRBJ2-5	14	CASSHYSPLETQYF	TGTGCCAGCAGCCACTACTCTCCCCTAGAGACCCAGTACTTC
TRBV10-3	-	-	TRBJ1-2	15	CAIHGGAGASYGYTF	TGTGCCATCCATGGGGGGGCAGGGGCGAGCTATGGCTACACCTTC
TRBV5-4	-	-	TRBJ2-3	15	CASSPGGTSTDTQYF	TGTGCCAGCAGCCCGGGTGGGACTAGCACAGATACGCAGTATTTT